This T cell receptor (beta chain) was identified during a study of T-cell reconstitution after alpha-beta-depleted transplantation in children. Study observations and caveats: When one year had passed after transplant, most T-cell counts and diversity came from newly produced T cells. About two months after transplant, alpha-beta T cells reportedly came from several hundred expanded graft clones. Recipient T cells and thymic progenitors that survived were the source of the high TCRbeta diversity seen at day 60 in some patients.

About this clonotype itself: Antigen: not known.

V dropped 2 bases and J dropped 7 bases, with 14 bases sitting between them. The CDR3 has 15 residues. In germline, CDR1 is MNHEY, CDR2 SVGAGI. Unique molecular identifiers featured in how the TCRbeta library was prepared. Each CDR3 protein gets one entry after TCRdb re-called the PCR reads with MiXCR. The data show around 490,000 distinct CDR3 sequences, over 9.5% seen once. The gene calls are TRBV6-5 and TRBJ2-2; possible D gene TRBD2, 5 bases. This TCR was sampled from a female patient younger than 10 who had a stem cell transplant for aplastic anemia, so the T cells may come from the graft donor. Sequenced material: PBMCs, mostly from graft donor cells, taken 180 days after TCRalphabeta/CD19-depleted stem cell transplant. The DNA for the CDR3 is TGTGCCAGCAGTTACCAGCGGCCCTACGGCGGGGAGCTGTTTTTT. It encodes CASSYQRPYGGELFF.